This entry describes one T cell receptor beta chain. This record belongs to a study of T cell changes during pregnancy in multiple sclerosis. Germline-derived CDR1 and CDR2 are SNHLY and FYNNEI. The V gene end was trimmed by 1 base and the J gene end by 6 bases; junction bases not matched to a gene: 14. This CDR3 is built from 18 residues. Some clones are missing from TCRdb's copy, which holds only in-frame ones; the method was immunoSEQ multiplex PCR. The repertoire has approximately 46,000 clones, 90% of them found once; the top ten carry around 5%. This TCR came from a female donor in good health, enrolled as a control in a pregnancy study. The chain joins TRBV2 to TRBJ1-5, with TRBD1 identical over 8 bases. Source: peripheral blood, taken after pregnancy. CDR3 DNA: TGTGCCAGCAGTGAAGTGGCAGGGGGCGGGGGATTGGGTCAGCCCCAGCATTTT. Translated: CASSEVAGGGGLGQPQHF.